The 28 T cell receptor beta chains below come from one sample, sequenced in a study of radiation and T cells in renal cell carcinoma (TCRdb year 2020). This specimen's time point label, per the study, means: blood 2 weeks post-SBRT. The sample's treatment or condition label, in plain terms: 15 Gy SBRT to primary tumor, nephrectomy 4 weeks later. Library creation used the immunoSEQ multiplex PCR assay. The immuneACCESS repertoire file appears here via TCRdb, limited to in-frame rearrangements. These files lack a portion of the clones; in checked studies, under half of the deficit traces to unresolved V genes, and the cause of the others is not known. The sample profile shows 60,000 to 80,000 clones; over 80% of them were found once. Clones ranked in the top ten supply under 6.5% of the sample. Material: blood, obtained from a patient whose treatment included radiotherapy and nephrectomy. The receptor source for this set is a man aged 60 to 69 with renal cell carcinoma.

The chain uses TRBV27 and TRBJ2-3, with a weak D call TRBD1 (5 bases). V gave up 3 bases and J gave up 7 bases, with 8 bases separating them. This CDR3 is built from 12 residues. Germline lookup yields CDR1 MNHEY and CDR2 SMNVEV (reference sequence). CDR3: CASSFQGHTQYF. As DNA, the CDR3 is TGTGCCAGCAGTTTCCAGGGCCATACGCAGTATTTT.

The chain joins TRBV7-6 to TRBJ2-2, with D maybe TRBD2 (6 bases). Looked up from germline, CDR1 is SGHVS and CDR2 is FNYEAQ. The CDR3 extends over 15 amino acids. V gave up 4 bases and J gave up 4 bases, with 13 bases separating them. The CDR3 DNA is TGTGCCAGCAGCTCCCGACTAGGGTCCACCGGGGAGCTGTTTTTT. Translating gives CASSSRLGSTGELFF.

This clone has just one count. The rearrangement joins TRBV6-5 to TRBJ2-1; unclear D gene. The CDR3 sequence is 14 residues long. V dropped 3 bases and J dropped 9 bases, with 15 bases sitting between them. In germline, CDR1 is MNHEY, CDR2 SVGAGI. DNA for the CDR3: TGTGCCAGCAGTTATTCCAGACGTAGCCGTGAGCAGTTCTTC. This sequence encodes CASSYSRRSREQFF.

The chain has TRBV5-1 and TRBJ2-6; 7 bases agree with TRBD1. Trimming took 3 bases from V and 2 from J; bases not matched to a gene: 8. The germline CDR1 and CDR2 sequences are SGHRS and YFSETQ. The CDR3 has 17 amino acids. The CDR3 coding sequence is TGCGCCAGCAGCTCTGTAGACAGGGTAGCTGGGGCCAACGTCCTGACTTTC. It is translated as CASSSVDRVAGANVLTF.

J is TRBJ2-7 and V is TRBV19; tentative D call: TRBD2 (7 bases). V lost 6 bases, J lost 3 bases, and 15 bases lay in between. Looked up from germline, CDR1 is LNHDA and CDR2 is SQIVND (reference sequence). This CDR3 contains 14 residues. The CDR3 nucleotides are TGTGCCAGTAGCCCGGGGGGCTACCTCTACGAGCAGTACTTC. Translating it yields CASSPGGYLYEQYF.

The chain couples TRBV4-2 to TRBJ1-3; 10 bases fit TRBD1. From germline, CDR1 is LGHNA and CDR2 YNFKEQ. This CDR3 has 17 residues. The ends lost 0 bases at V and 5 bases at J; junction bases unmatched: 7. CDR3 amino acids: CASSQDRAGQGRNTIYF. The DNA of the CDR3 is TGTGCCAGCAGCCAAGATAGAGCGGGACAGGGGAGAAACACCATATATTTT.

This chain uses TRBV14 with TRBJ2-3, with D possibly matching TRBD1 (6 bases). Trimming stripped 3 bases from V and 6 bases from J, with 7 bases between. CDR3 length equals 12 residues. In germline, CDR1 is SGHDN, CDR2 FVKESK. CDR3 DNA: TGTGCCAGCAGCCATACAGGGGATACGCAGTATTTT. Its protein is CASSHTGDTQYF. The full variable domain, in which reference TRBV14 and TRBJ2-3 provide the parts outside the CDR3, is EAGVTQFPSHSVIEKGQTVTLRCDPISGHDNLYWYRRVMGKEIKFLLHFVKESKQDESGMPNNRFLAERTGGTYSTLKVQPAELEDSGVYFCASSHTGDTQYFGPGTRLTVL.

The chain recombines TRBV29-1 with TRBJ2-3, with D possibly matching TRBD1 (5 bases). V dropped 6 bases and J dropped 1 base, with 8 bases sitting between them. This CDR3 is 12 amino acids long. Looked up from germline, CDR1 is SQVTM and CDR2 is ANQGSEA. The CDR3 sequence: CSVLTGTDTQYF. Here the CDR3 DNA reads TGCAGCGTCCTGACAGGCACAGATACGCAGTATTTT.

J is TRBJ2-1 and V is TRBV7-9; unclear D gene. Trimming removed 5 bases from V and 4 bases from J, with 9 bases in between. There are 13 residues in the CDR3. CDR1 is SEHNR and CDR2 is FQNEAQ in the germline V gene (reference sequence). The CDR3 sequence: CASSPGSYNEQFF. CDR3 DNA: TGTGCCAGCAGCCCCGGGTCTTACAATGAGCAGTTCTTC. Variable domain in full (rest from reference TRBV7-9 and TRBJ2-1): DTGVSQNPRHKITKRGQNVTFRCDPISEHNRLYWYRQTLGQGPEFLTYFQNEAQLEKSRLLSDRFSAERPKGSFSTLEIQRTEQGDSAMYLCASSPGSYNEQFFGPGTRLTVL.

The rearrangement joins TRBV6-5 to TRBJ1-2, with no clear D. The CDR3 spans 12 residues. The V gene lost 8 bases and the J gene lost 0 bases, with 7 bases spanning the gap. The germline V gene encodes CDR1 MNHEY and CDR2 SVGAGI. CDR3: CASLDPNYGYTF. CDR3 DNA: TGTGCCAGCTTGGATCCTAACTATGGCTACACCTTC.

This chain connects TRBV10-3 to TRBJ2-3; 8 bases map to TRBD1. This CDR3 comprises 14 residues. Germline values: CDR1 ENHRY, CDR2 SYGVKD. V dropped 7 bases and J dropped 3; count of bases not matched to a gene: 6. The CDR3 here is CAIKGGQETDTQYF. The CDR3 DNA follows: TGTGCCATCAAGGGGGGACAGGAAACAGATACGCAGTATTTT.

The rearrangement joins TRBV10-2 to TRBJ1-1; 7 nucleotides line up with TRBD1. Per germline, CDR1 WSHSY and CDR2 SAAADI. This CDR3 comprises 13 residues. Trimming removed 10 bases from V and 4 bases from J; junction bases left unmatched: 9. CDR3: CAIQEGGRTEAFF. The CDR3 DNA is TGCGCCATTCAGGAAGGGGGCCGCACTGAAGCTTTCTTT.

This chain joins TRBV19 and TRBJ2-5; D remains ambiguous. The V end lost 1 base, the J end lost 1 base, and 4 bases lay between the germline ends. Germline CDR1 reads LNHDA; CDR2 reads SQIVND (reference sequence). The CDR3 is 13 amino acids. The CDR3 region has the DNA TGTGCCAGTAGTATAGTTAGCCAAGAGACCCAGTACTTC. This translates into CASSIVSQETQYF.

This chain joins TRBV5-6 and TRBJ1-1; D gene unclear. V lost 5 bases, J lost 1 base, and 12 bases lay in between. The CDR3 runs to 14 residues. Germline-derived CDR1 and CDR2 are SGHDT and YYEEEE. The CDR3 DNA is TGTGCCAGCAGTCCAGCCCCATGGAACACTGAAGCTTTCTTT. This sequence encodes CASSPAPWNTEAFF. Filled out from reference TRBV5-6 and TRBJ1-1, the complete variable domain reads DAGVTQSPTHLIKTRGQQVTLRCSPKSGHDTVSWYQQALGQGPQFIFQYYEEEERQRGNFPDRFSGHQFPNYSSELNVNALLLGDSALYLCASSPAPWNTEAFFGQGTRLTVV.

This clone appeared once. This chain connects TRBV5-1 to TRBJ2-1; D is ambiguous. Germline values: CDR1 SGHRS, CDR2 YFSETQ. The CDR3 contains 12 residues. Trimming removed 1 base at V and 7 bases at J, with 6 bases between. The CDR3 is CASSLPGNEQFF. CDR3 bases: TGCGCCAGCAGCTTGCCCGGGAATGAGCAGTTCTTC.

The V and J genes are TRBV23-1 and TRBJ2-1; D perhaps matches TRBD1 (5 bases). TRBV23-1 falls under the ORF class, with uncertain function. Trimming left V 6 bases short and J 4 bases short, with 13 bases between. The length of the CDR3 is 14 residues. The CDR3 region has the DNA TGCGCCAGCAGCCAACTGGACACGTACAATGAGCAGTTCTTC. As protein: CASSQLDTYNEQFF.

The V call is TRBV14, the J call TRBJ2-7; 8 nucleotides align to TRBD2. This CDR3 comprises 15 residues. V dropped 2 bases and J dropped 2; count of bases not matched to a gene: 5. Germline lookup yields CDR1 SGHDN and CDR2 FVKESK. CDR3 in amino acids: CASSQSLAGPYEQYF. The CDR3 DNA follows: TGTGCCAGCAGCCAAAGCCTAGCGGGCCCCTACGAGCAGTACTTC. Complete variable domain (other parts from reference TRBV14 and TRBJ2-7): EAGVTQFPSHSVIEKGQTVTLRCDPISGHDNLYWYRRVMGKEIKFLLHFVKESKQDESGMPNNRFLAERTGGTYSTLKVQPAELEDSGVYFCASSQSLAGPYEQYFGPGTRLTVT.

The chain combines TRBV28 with TRBJ1-5; 8 bases map to TRBD1. Germline V gene data show CDR1 as MDHEN and CDR2 as SYDVKM. This CDR3 spans 14 amino acids. V was pared by 9 bases and J by 0 bases, with 4 bases of the junction left unmatched. The CDR3 DNA is TGTGCCAGTAAAACAGGGGGTAGCAATCAGCCCCAGCATTTT. The encoded protein is CASKTGGSNQPQHF.

In this sample, this clone turned up once. The chain recombines TRBV7-2 with TRBJ2-2, with TRBD1 matching over 7 bases. The CDR3 spans 16 residues. V was clipped by 5 bases and J by 2 bases; unmatched bases: 8. Looked up from germline, CDR1 is SGHTA and CDR2 is FQGNSA. The CDR3, as DNA: TGTGCCAGCAGCGTGGCGACAGGGATAAACACCGGGGAGCTGTTTTTT. Translating it yields CASSVATGINTGELFF.

This chain connects TRBV4-3 to TRBJ2-2; maybe TRBD1 (6 bases). Germline lookup yields CDR1 LGHNA and CDR2 YSLEER. The CDR3 totals 16 residues. V was trimmed by 3 bases and J by 2 bases, leaving 13 bases between them. CDR3 residues: CASSQVYRANTGELFF. CDR3 sequence (DNA): TGCGCCAGCAGCCAGGTCTACAGGGCTAACACCGGGGAGCTGTTTTTT.

This clone was observed a single time. The chain is built from TRBV7-2 and TRBJ2-6; tentative D call: TRBD2 (6 bases). Trimming shortened V by 5 bases and J by 2 bases, and 10 bases separated the two germline ends. This CDR3 is built from 15 residues. Germline CDR1 and CDR2: SGHTA and FQGNSA. The CDR3 loop is CASSLRRAGANVLTF. The CDR3 bases are TGTGCCAGCAGCCTCAGGAGGGCTGGGGCCAACGTCCTGACTTTC. Supplemented by reference TRBV7-2 and TRBJ2-6, the full variable domain reads GAGVSQSPSNKVTEKGKDVELRCDPISGHTALYWYRQSLGQGLEFLIYFQGNSAPDKSGLPSDRFSAERTGGSVSTLTIQRTQQEDSAVYLCASSLRRAGANVLTFGAGSRLTVL.

This sequence joins TRBV19 and TRBJ1-1; D not certain. The CDR3 sequence is 13 residues long. Germline assignment: CDR1 LNHDA and CDR2 SQIVND (reference sequence). V gave up 2 bases and J gave up 0 bases, with 4 bases separating them. The CDR3 spells CASSIIMNTEAFF. The CDR3 DNA follows: TGTGCCAGTAGTATAATTATGAACACTGAAGCTTTCTTT. The full variable domain, rest sourced from reference TRBV19 and TRBJ1-1, is DGGITQSPKYLFRKEGQNVTLSCEQNLNHDAMYWYRQDPGQGLRLIYYSQIVNDFQKGDIAEGYSVSREKKESFPLTVTSAQKNPTAFYLCASSIIMNTEAFFGQGTRLTVV.

This clone was detected only a few times. This chain uses TRBV10-3 with TRBJ1-2; 8 bases align to TRBD1. Losses at the gene ends were 2 bases for V and 0 bases for J; bases not matched to a gene: 8. The CDR3 consists of 17 residues. Germline lookup yields CDR1 ENHRY and CDR2 SYGVKD. The CDR3 sequence is CAISETRTGFPNYGYTF. CDR3 sequence (DNA): TGTGCCATCAGTGAGACCCGGACAGGGTTCCCTAACTATGGCTACACCTTC.

This CDR3 is CASSADGVDTGELFF. DNA of the CDR3: TGTGCCAGCAGTGCCGACGGGGTAGACACCGGGGAGCTGTTTTTT. V gene TRBV6-4 combines with J gene TRBJ2-2, with TRBD2 as a possible D gene (5 bases). V dropped 4 bases and J dropped 3 bases, with 12 bases sitting between them. Per germline, CDR1 MRHNA and CDR2 SNTAGT. The CDR3 sequence is 15 residues long.

The chain carries TRBV27 and TRBJ2-5, with 12 bases aligning to TRBD2. Germline V lookup: CDR1 MNHEY, CDR2 SMNVEV (reference sequence). Germline trimming cut 5 bases from V and 7 bases from J; bases unmatched to any gene: 8. This CDR3 has 15 residues. Here the CDR3 reads CASSTTSGRGGTQYF. The DNA for the CDR3 is TGTGCCAGCAGTACGACTAGCGGGAGAGGGGGGACCCAGTACTTC.

The chain is built from TRBV14 and TRBJ1-2; TRBD1 matches at 7 bases. CDR1 and CDR2 (germline): SGHDN, FVKESK. This CDR3 has 14 residues. The junction had 9 bases not matched to a gene; V was cut back by 4 bases and J by 7 bases. This CDR3 reads CASSLGQVGFGYTF. The CDR3 DNA is TGTGCCAGCAGCCTCGGACAGGTGGGGTTTGGCTACACCTTC.

This chain connects TRBV9 to TRBJ1-1; TRBD1 matches 9 bases. CDR1 SGDLS and CDR2 YYNGEE come from the germline V gene. CDR3 length equals 14 residues. Trimming at V came to 4 bases and at J to 8 bases, leaving 9 bases not matched to a gene. In DNA, the CDR3 is TGTGCCAGCAGCAACCACGGACAGGGGCAGGAAGCTTTCTTT. Amino acids: CASSNHGQGQEAFF.

V is TRBV2 and J is TRBJ1-2; D ambiguous. This CDR3 region has 10 residues. With 3 bases removed from V and 8 bases from J, the gap between germline ends came to 4 bases. Germline V gives CDR1 SNHLY, CDR2 FYNNEI. CDR3 DNA: TGTGCCAGCAGTGACTTAGGCTACACCTTC. The encoded protein is CASSDLGYTF.